These T cell receptor beta chains were read from a single sample in a study of T cells in Graves' hyperthyroidism and ophthalmopathy. TCRdb ran MiXCR on the multiplex PCR reads and lists one entry per CDR3 protein. The sample has more than 500,000 distinct CDR3 sequences; over 12% are singletons. The sample comprised blood. These receptors all come from a woman aged 40 to 50 with Graves' ophthalmopathy. Both conserved end residues are part of each CDR3. D genes are given only for firm matches. Expanded clones are given a class, and other clones once, few, many or no size at all.

size: -; V: TRBV2; J: TRBJ1-5; D: -; DNA: TGTGCCAGCAGTGAAGTTCGGGAACTGCCTACAAGCTATAGCAATCAGCCCCAGCATTTT; CDR3: CASSEVRELPTSYSNQPQHF
size: many; V: TRBV28; J: TRBJ1-5; D: -; DNA: TGTGCCAGCAGTTTATTGCCGAATGGGAATCAGCCCCAGCATTTT; CDR3: CASSLLPNGNQPQHF
size: -; V: TRBV6-5; J: TRBJ1-1; D: -; DNA: TGTGCCAGCAGTTACCAAGCGGGCAGCGGAACGAACACTGAAGCTTTCTTT; CDR3: CASSYQAGSGTNTEAFF
size: -; V: TRBV4-1; J: TRBJ2-4; D: TRBD1; DNA: TGCGCCAGCAGCCCCCAAGGCGGTGGGGACAGGGGGTTTTATGCCAAAAACATTCAGTACTTC; CDR3: CASSPQGGGDRGFYAKNIQYF
size: many; V: TRBV7-9; J: TRBJ1-1; D: TRBD1; DNA: TGTGCCAGCAGCTTAGTGTCGACAGGGAGCCCTGAAGCTTTCTTT; CDR3: CASSLVSTGSPEAFF
size: many; V: TRBV20-1; J: TRBJ1-6; D: TRBD1; DNA: TGCAGTGCGCCGAATCCGGGACAGGGGAGTTCACCCCTCCACTTT; CDR3: CSAPNPGQGSSPLHF
size: many; V: TRBV28; J: TRBJ2-7; D: -; DNA: TGTGCCAGCAGTTCCCGAGCAGGGAGCGAGCAGTACTTC; CDR3: CASSSRAGSEQYF
size: many; V: TRBV6-5; J: TRBJ1-1; D: -; DNA: TGTGCCAGCAGTTACTCTTACACCCCGGCAGCTGAAGCTTTCTTT; CDR3: CASSYSYTPAAEAFF
size: many; V: TRBV6-5; J: TRBJ1-1; D: -; DNA: TGTGCCAGCAGTTACTCGATAGACATCAACACTGAAGCTTTCTTT; CDR3: CASSYSIDINTEAFF
size: few; V: TRBV7-9; J: TRBJ2-7; D: -; DNA: TGTGCCAGCAGCCTCAGTCTGTTCGGTTCCTACGAGCAGTACTTC; CDR3: CASSLSLFGSYEQYF
size: many; V: TRBV11-2; J: TRBJ2-7; D: -; DNA: TGTGCCAGCAGCTCTAATTTGTGGCAGGGCGGCTACGAGCAGTACTTC; CDR3: CASSSNLWQGGYEQYF
size: many; V: TRBV6-4; J: TRBJ1-2; D: TRBD1; DNA: TGTGCCAGCAGTGCCACGACAGGGACAGCTAACTATGGCTACACCTTC; CDR3: CASSATTGTANYGYTF
size: many; V: TRBV30; J: TRBJ1-1; D: -; DNA: TGTGCCTGGACCTCAGGGATGAAGTTTGGTGAAGCTTTCTTT; CDR3: CAWTSGMKFGEAFF
size: -; V: TRBV19; J: TRBJ2-4; D: -; DNA: TGTGCCAGTAGTACGTCCCGGGAGCAGGCCAAAAACATTCAGTACTTC; CDR3: CASSTSREQAKNIQYF
size: many; V: TRBV27; J: TRBJ2-7; D: -; DNA: TGTGCCAGCACCAAATTCGACGGCTCCTACGAGCAGTACTTC; CDR3: CASTKFDGSYEQYF
size: many; V: TRBV5-6; J: TRBJ1-1; D: TRBD1; DNA: TGTGCCAGCAGCTTCGGGACAGGGGGCATGAACACTGAAGCTTTCTTT; CDR3: CASSFGTGGMNTEAFF
size: few; V: TRBV25-1; J: TRBJ2-7; D: -; DNA: TGTGCCAGCAGTGAATACAGCGGAGCCGGGCTATACGAGCAGTACTTC; CDR3: CASSEYSGAGLYEQYF
size: many; V: TRBV28; J: TRBJ1-3; D: -; DNA: TGTGCCAGCAGCACAAGGGGTGGTATAAACACCATATATTTT; CDR3: CASSTRGGINTIYF
size: many; V: TRBV15; J: TRBJ1-6; D: TRBD1; DNA: TGTGCCACCAGCAGAGAGGGACAGCCCAATTCACCCCTCCACTTT; CDR3: CATSREGQPNSPLHF
size: few; V: TRBV4-2; J: TRBJ2-5; D: -; DNA: TGTGCCAGCAGCCAAGATAGGACCCTGGAGACCCAGTACTTC; CDR3: CASSQDRTLETQYF
size: -; V: TRBV11-2; J: TRBJ1-2; D: -; DNA: TGTGCCAGCAGCTTATCCGACTACTATGGCTACACCTTC; CDR3: CASSLSDYYGYTF
size: many; V: TRBV9; J: TRBJ2-2; D: TRBD1; DNA: TGTGCCAGCAGCCCCGGGACAGCCACCGGGGAGCTGTTTTTT; CDR3: CASSPGTATGELFF
size: many; V: TRBV11-3; J: TRBJ1-5; D: -; DNA: TGTGCCAGCAGCTTTATAACCACAGGGTTCTCGGCTCTGAGTCAGCCCCAGCATTTT; CDR3: CASSFITTGFSALSQPQHF
size: many; V: TRBV6-2/TRBV6-3; J: TRBJ2-4; D: -; DNA: TGTGCCAGCAGTAACAGTAAAAACATTCAGTACTTC; CDR3: CASSNSKNIQYF
size: -; V: TRBV27; J: TRBJ2-2; D: TRBD1; DNA: TGTGCCAGCAGTTTGAGGGGATTTGGGACAGGAGTAACCGGGGAGCTGTTTTTT; CDR3: CASSLRGFGTGVTGELFF
size: many; V: TRBV5-6; J: TRBJ2-7; D: TRBD1; DNA: TGTGCCAGCAGCTTAGCCAGGGGGCTCGAGCAGTACTTC; CDR3: CASSLARGLEQYF
size: -; V: TRBV30; J: TRBJ1-1; D: -; DNA: TGTGCCTGGAGCCTACCGACTGAAGCTTTCTTT; CDR3: CAWSLPTEAFF
size: few; V: TRBV2; J: TRBJ2-7; D: -; DNA: TGTGCCAGCAGGGCCTCCTGGGGGAACTCCTACGAGCAGTACTTC; CDR3: CASRASWGNSYEQYF
size: few; V: TRBV6-2/TRBV6-3; J: TRBJ2-1; D: -; DNA: TGTGCCAGCGGCGATCTACTAGGGAATGAGCAGTTCTTC; CDR3: CASGDLLGNEQFF
size: -; V: TRBV11-2; J: TRBJ2-7; D: TRBD1; DNA: TGTGCCAGCAGCCACCACAGGGGGTCGCTCGAGCAGTACTTC; CDR3: CASSHHRGSLEQYF
size: many; V: TRBV11-2; J: TRBJ2-5; D: -; DNA: TGTGCCAGCAGCTTACGGACGGGATTCGAGACCCAGTACTTC; CDR3: CASSLRTGFETQYF
size: many; V: TRBV10-1; J: TRBJ1-3; D: -; DNA: TGCGCCAGCAGTGAAACGAGCTCTGGAAACACCATATATTTT; CDR3: CASSETSSGNTIYF
size: -; V: TRBV3-1; J: TRBJ2-7; D: TRBD2; DNA: TGTGCCAGCAGCCAAGATAAGACTAGCGGGGGCTACGAGCAGTACTTC; CDR3: CASSQDKTSGGYEQYF
size: few; V: TRBV18; J: TRBJ2-7; D: TRBD1; DNA: TGTGCCAGCTCACGGAAGGTAGGGGACAGGGGATCCTACGAGCAGTACTTC; CDR3: CASSRKVGDRGSYEQYF
size: few; V: TRBV3-1; J: TRBJ2-7; D: -; DNA: TGTGCCAGCAGCCTCTACGTTGGGGTCTACGAGCAGTACTTC; CDR3: CASSLYVGVYEQYF
size: -; V: TRBV6-2/TRBV6-3; J: TRBJ2-7; D: -; DNA: TGTGCCAGCAGCTTCACGACCCTGGACATCCACGAGCAGTACTTC; CDR3: CASSFTTLDIHEQYF
size: -; V: TRBV28; J: TRBJ1-2; D: -; DNA: TGTGCCAGCCGAACACCACAAGCTAACTATGGCTACACCTTC; CDR3: CASRTPQANYGYTF
size: many; V: TRBV20-1; J: TRBJ2-7; D: TRBD2; DNA: TGCAGTGCCCCCAGCGGGAGTAGGTACGAGCAGTACTTC; CDR3: CSAPSGSRYEQYF
size: many; V: TRBV6-5; J: TRBJ2-7; D: -; DNA: TGTGCCAGCAGTTACAGTGGCGTCCTATCACACGAGCAGTACTTC; CDR3: CASSYSGVLSHEQYF
size: many; V: TRBV14; J: TRBJ2-5; D: -; DNA: TGTGCCAGCAGCACCGGCCGATGGTTAGAGACCCAGTACTTC; CDR3: CASSTGRWLETQYF
size: few; V: TRBV12-3/TRBV12-4; J: TRBJ1-6; D: TRBD1; DNA: TGTGCCAGCAGGACCGGGACAGCCAATTCACCCCTCCACTTT; CDR3: CASRTGTANSPLHF
size: -; V: TRBV14; J: TRBJ1-4; D: -; DNA: TGTGCCAGCAGCCAAGAAAACAGGGTCCCGGGAAAACTGTTTTTT; CDR3: CASSQENRVPGKLFF
size: many; V: TRBV12-3/TRBV12-4; J: TRBJ1-3; D: -; DNA: TGTGCCAGCAGTTCAGGGACGTTGATCTTCTCTGGAAACACCATATATTTT; CDR3: CASSSGTLIFSGNTIYF
size: many; V: TRBV27; J: TRBJ1-1; D: -; DNA: TGTGCCAGTACAGGGAGATACACTGAAGCTTTCTTT; CDR3: CASTGRYTEAFF
size: few; V: TRBV5-6; J: TRBJ2-5; D: TRBD2; DNA: TGTGCCAGCAGCTTTCTAAGCGGGAGAGAGACCCAGTACTTC; CDR3: CASSFLSGRETQYF
size: many; V: TRBV12-3/TRBV12-4; J: TRBJ2-5; D: -; DNA: TGTGCCAGCAGTTTCAACACAGGGTGGGAGACCCAGTACTTC; CDR3: CASSFNTGWETQYF
size: -; V: TRBV18; J: TRBJ1-3; D: -; DNA: TGTGCCAGCTCACCCTCCGGGACGGCACAGACCAGAAACACCATATATTTT; CDR3: CASSPSGTAQTRNTIYF
size: many; V: TRBV7-2; J: TRBJ2-7; D: TRBD2; DNA: TGTGCCAGCAGCCCCCGACTAGCGGGAGACGAGCAGTACTTC; CDR3: CASSPRLAGDEQYF
size: -; V: TRBV27; J: TRBJ1-1; D: -; DNA: TGTGCCAGCAGTCGCCCACCTGGGGAAGCTTTCTTT; CDR3: CASSRPPGEAFF
size: -; V: TRBV4-1; J: TRBJ2-7; D: TRBD2; DNA: TGCGCCAGCAGCCTGATACCTAGCGGGAGTTCCGCCTACGAGCAGTACTTC; CDR3: CASSLIPSGSSAYEQYF
size: -; V: TRBV7-8; J: TRBJ2-5; D: -; DNA: TGTGCCAGCAGCTTAGGGGGCGGCGTCCGGGAGACCCAGTACTTC; CDR3: CASSLGGGVRETQYF
size: many; V: TRBV12-3/TRBV12-4; J: TRBJ2-5; D: -; DNA: TGTGCCAGCAGCTCAATCGGGAGCGGAGAGACCCAGTACTTC; CDR3: CASSSIGSGETQYF
size: once; V: TRBV28; J: TRBJ2-3; D: -; DNA: TGTGCTGCCCTCGGCACAGATACGCAGTATTTT; CDR3: CAALGTDTQYF
size: many; V: TRBV10-3; J: TRBJ1-5; D: TRBD1; DNA: TGTGCCATCAGGGGACAGGGAGGAAATCAGCCCCAGCATTTT; CDR3: CAIRGQGGNQPQHF
size: many; V: TRBV12-3/TRBV12-4; J: TRBJ1-1; D: -; DNA: TGTGCCAGCAGACGCCTCCTTACTGAAGCTTTCTTT; CDR3: CASRRLLTEAFF